The 9 T cell receptor beta chains reported below all come from one sample, sequenced in a study of blood T cell repertoires in COVID-19. The protocol was immunoSEQ multiplex PCR, while the TCRdb copy is restricted to in-frame clones and leaves out a portion. The sample consists of around 80,000 clones, around 80% of them appearing once. The sample consisted of peripheral blood. These receptors all come from a man between 45 and 60 years old with COVID-19, enrolled during active disease.

This clone was observed a single time. The genes are TRBV7-2 and TRBJ2-3; possible D gene TRBD2, 6 bases. The CDR3 is made up of 15 amino acids. Trimming removed 1 base from V and 0 bases from J, with 8 bases in between. Germline-derived CDR1 and CDR2 are SGHTA and FQGNSA. The CDR3 coding sequence is TGTGCCAGCAGCTTAGGCGGGACTAGCACAGATACGCAGTATTTT. Protein product: CASSLGGTSTDTQYF.

V gene TRBV5-1 combines with J gene TRBJ2-1; D not certain. The V end lost 2 bases, the J end lost 2 bases, and 17 bases lay between the germline ends. The CDR3 spans 17 residues. Germline CDR1 and CDR2: SGHRS and YFSETQ. The CDR3 loop reads CASSFPEDTSTYNEQFF. The CDR3, as DNA: TGCGCCAGCAGCTTCCCTGAGGATACATCAACCTACAATGAGCAGTTCTTC.

This clone has a single count. For the CDR3, the DNA is TGTGCCAGCAGTTACCTTGTGACTAACACCGGGGAGCTGTTTTTT. Translated, it gives CASSYLVTNTGELFF. The rearrangement joins TRBV6-2 or TRBV6-3 to TRBJ2-2; D call uncertain. This CDR3 region has 15 residues. V was cut by 2 bases and J by 2 bases, with 9 bases left in between. The germline gives CDR1 MNHEY, CDR2 SVGEGT.

The V call is TRBV19, the J call TRBJ1-3; TRBD1 might be the D (5 bases). Between the trimmed V and J ends, which lost 3 bases and 0 bases, there was a span of 18 bases. Germline lookup yields CDR1 LNHDA and CDR2 SQIVND (reference sequence). This CDR3 contains 18 residues. CDR3 in amino acids: CASSIRTGTSSSGNTIYF. CDR3 in DNA: TGTGCCAGTAGTATCAGAACCGGGACTTCCAGCTCTGGAAACACCATATATTTT. The full variable domain, completed using reference TRBV19 and TRBJ1-3, is DGGITQSPKYLFRKEGQNVTLSCEQNLNHDAMYWYRQDPGQGLRLIYYSQIVNDFQKGDIAEGYSVSREKKESFPLTVTSAQKNPTAFYLCASSIRTGTSSSGNTIYFGEGSWLTVV.

This chain uses TRBV7-2 with TRBJ2-3, with a weak D call TRBD1 (5 bases). V gave up 3 bases and J gave up 0 bases, with 10 bases separating them. The V gene's germline CDR1 is SGHTA and CDR2 FQGNSA. There are 15 residues in the CDR3. This chain's CDR3 is CASSFRQLSTDTQYF. The CDR3 DNA sequence: TGTGCCAGCAGCTTTAGACAGTTAAGCACAGATACGCAGTATTTT.

This clone was observed a few times. As DNA, the CDR3 is TGTGCCAGTAGTATGATCGCCCCCAGGAATCAGCCCCAGCATTTT. It codes for CASSMIAPRNQPQHF. This rearrangement joins TRBV19 to TRBJ1-5; D not certain. Germline CDR1 is LNHDA and CDR2 is SQIVND (reference sequence). With 3 bases removed from V and 4 bases from J, the gap between germline ends came to 13 bases. There are 15 residues in the CDR3.

In this sample, this clone turned up a few times. The genes are TRBV7-2 and TRBJ2-2; 9 nucleotides line up with TRBD2. Unmatched junction bases numbered 7, after V lost 4 bases and J lost 4 bases. The CDR3 is 16 amino acids. Germline V lookup: CDR1 SGHTA, CDR2 FQGNSA. CDR3 DNA sequence: TGTGCCAGCAGCTCTGCGGGAGGGCGGATCACCGGGGAGCTGTTTTTT. Its translation is CASSSAGGRITGELFF.

This clone was found once. The gene calls are TRBV30 and TRBJ1-2; 8 bases fit TRBD1. The CDR3 runs 12 residues. V gave up 5 bases and J gave up 8 bases; unmatched junction bases: 7. CDR1 is GTSNPN and CDR2 is SVGIG in the germline V gene (reference sequence). The CDR3 protein is CAWELQGAGYTF. CDR3 sequence (DNA): TGTGCCTGGGAACTCCAGGGGGCAGGCTACACCTTC. Full variable domain (remainder filled in from reference TRBV30 and TRBJ1-2): SQTIHQWPATLVQPVGSPLSLECTVEGTSNPNLYWYRQAAGRGLQLLFYSVGIGQISSEVPQNLSASRPQDRQFILSSKKLLLSDSGFYLCAWELQGAGYTFGSGTRLTVV.

The chain has TRBV5-8 and TRBJ2-1; 9 bases map to TRBD2. The germline V gene has CDR1 SGHTS and CDR2 YDEGEE. The junction had 8 bases not matched to a gene; V was cut back by 4 bases and J by 6 bases. The CDR3 spans 15 residues. The CDR3 DNA follows: TGTGCCAGCAGCCCGCGACTAGCGGCAACCAATGAGCAGTTCTTC. Translating it yields CASSPRLAATNEQFF.